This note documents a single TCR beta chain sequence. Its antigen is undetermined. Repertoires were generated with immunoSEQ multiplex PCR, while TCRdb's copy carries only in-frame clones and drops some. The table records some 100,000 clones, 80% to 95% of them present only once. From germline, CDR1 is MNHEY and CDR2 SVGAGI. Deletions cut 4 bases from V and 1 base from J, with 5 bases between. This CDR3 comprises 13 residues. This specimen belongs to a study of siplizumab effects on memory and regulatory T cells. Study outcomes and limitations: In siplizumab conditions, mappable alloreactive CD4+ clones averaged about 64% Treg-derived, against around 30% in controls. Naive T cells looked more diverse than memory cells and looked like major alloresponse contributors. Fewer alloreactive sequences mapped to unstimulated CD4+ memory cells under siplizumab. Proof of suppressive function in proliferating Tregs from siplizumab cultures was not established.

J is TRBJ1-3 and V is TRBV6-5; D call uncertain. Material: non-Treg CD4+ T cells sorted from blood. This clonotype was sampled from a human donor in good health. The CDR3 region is CASSWSSGNTIYF. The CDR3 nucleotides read TGTGCCAGCAGTTGGAGTTCTGGAAACACCATATATTTT.